This T cell receptor (beta chain) was identified in a study of CD8 T cells in ankylosing spondylitis. TCRdb independently ran MiXCR on the 5' RACE reads; one entry per CDR3 protein. The sample holds some 300,000 distinct CDR3 sequences; about a fifth are singletons and the top ten take roughly 3.6%. The ends lost 6 bases at V and 3 bases at J; junction bases unmatched: 26. Germline CDR1 and CDR2: SQVTM and ANQGSEA. This CDR3 comprises 20 residues. Study-level findings and limits: Past research had described some motif variants in reactive arthritis synovial fluid and blood. There was reportedly significant enrichment of clones that were disease-linked in matched ankylosing spondylitis synovial fluid.

A few counts support this clonotype. No antigen is known for it. The chain joins TRBV29-1 to TRBJ2-7; TRBD1 matches 10 bases. The sequencing sample was made of blood, either unsorted or a sorted T cell fraction (not recorded which). The receptor was derived from a female donor with ankylosing spondylitis or in good health (not recorded which). DNA of the CDR3: TGCAGCGTCGAATATGCTCCGGGACAGGGGCCACCGGGCGGGAGCTACGAGCAGTACTTC. This gives the protein CSVEYAPGQGPPGGSYEQYF.